This T cell receptor beta chain was sequenced during a study of blood T cell repertoires in COVID-19. About the research overall: Researchers got acute and convalescent COVID-19 samples from the United States, Italy and Spain.

Germline-derived CDR1 and CDR2 are LNHDA and SQIVND (reference sequence). The CDR3 extends over 15 amino acids. V dropped 5 bases and J dropped 4 bases, with 17 bases sitting between them. Authors' analysis steps: From reference gene primer amplification, estimates of nucleated cell counts were derived. TCRdb keeps only in-frame clones here, not all; method: immunoSEQ multiplex PCR. From that table come the V and J calls and clone size; the DNA was used to work out D and trimming. Among over 75,000 clones listed, under 95% were seen once. This receptor was taken from a human donor with active COVID-19. The donor label of this sample is uncertain. The V and J genes are TRBV19 and TRBJ1-2, with D uncertain. The specimen sequenced was peripheral blood. CDR3 in DNA: TGTGCCAGTAGTCGGGAACCTAACGCGGGCTATGGCTACACCTTC. It is translated as CASSREPNAGYGYTF.